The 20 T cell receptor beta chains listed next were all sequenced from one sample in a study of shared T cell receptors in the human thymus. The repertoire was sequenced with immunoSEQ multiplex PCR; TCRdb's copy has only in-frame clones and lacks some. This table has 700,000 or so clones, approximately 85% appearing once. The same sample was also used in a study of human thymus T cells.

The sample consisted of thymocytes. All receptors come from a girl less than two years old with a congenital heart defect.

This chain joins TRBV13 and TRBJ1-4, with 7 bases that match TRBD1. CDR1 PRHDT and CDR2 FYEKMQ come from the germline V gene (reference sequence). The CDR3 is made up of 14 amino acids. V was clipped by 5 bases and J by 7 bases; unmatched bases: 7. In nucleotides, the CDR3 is TGTGCCAGCAGCACGGGACAGTCGAGTGAAAAACTGTTTTTT. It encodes CASSTGQSSEKLFF.

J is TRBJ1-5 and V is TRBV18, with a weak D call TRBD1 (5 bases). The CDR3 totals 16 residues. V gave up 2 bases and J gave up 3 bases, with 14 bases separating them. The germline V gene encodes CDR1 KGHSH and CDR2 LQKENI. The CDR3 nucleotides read TGTGCCAGCTCACCAGGGTGGGGGGGTGACAATCAGCCCCAGCATTTT. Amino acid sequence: CASSPGWGGDNQPQHF. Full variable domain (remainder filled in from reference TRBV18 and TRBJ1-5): NAGVMQNPRHLVRRRGQEARLRCSPMKGHSHVYWYRQLPEEGLKFMVYLQKENIIDESGMPKERFSAEFPKEGPSILRIQQVVRGDSAAYFCASSPGWGGDNQPQHFGDGTRLSIL.

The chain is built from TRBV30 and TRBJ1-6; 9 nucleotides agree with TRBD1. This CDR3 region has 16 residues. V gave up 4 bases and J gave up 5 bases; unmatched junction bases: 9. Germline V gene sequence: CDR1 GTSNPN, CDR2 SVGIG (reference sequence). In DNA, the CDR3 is TGTGCCTGGACAGGAACAGGGGGCAGGAATAATTCACCCCTCCACTTT. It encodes CAWTGTGGRNNSPLHF.

The CDR3 is CASSTDRFGNQPQHF. The DNA for the CDR3 is TGTGCCAGCAGTACGGACAGGTTCGGCAATCAGCCCCAGCATTTT. The chain carries TRBV6-6 and TRBJ1-5; TRBD1 matches at 7 bases. Germline V lookup: CDR1 MNHNY, CDR2 SVGAGI (reference sequence). Germline trimming cut 5 bases from V and 2 bases from J; bases unmatched to any gene: 6. This CDR3 is built from 15 residues.

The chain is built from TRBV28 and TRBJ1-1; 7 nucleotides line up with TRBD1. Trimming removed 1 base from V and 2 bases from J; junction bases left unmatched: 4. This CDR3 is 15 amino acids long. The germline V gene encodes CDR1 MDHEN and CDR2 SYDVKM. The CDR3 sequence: CASSLSGGGNTEAFF. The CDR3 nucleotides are TGTGCCAGCAGTTTATCAGGGGGTGGAAACACTGAAGCTTTCTTT.

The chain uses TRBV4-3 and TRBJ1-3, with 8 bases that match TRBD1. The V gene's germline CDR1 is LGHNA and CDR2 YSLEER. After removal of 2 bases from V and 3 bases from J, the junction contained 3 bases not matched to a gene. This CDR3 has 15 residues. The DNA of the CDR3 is TGCGCCAGCAGCCAAACCACAGGGGGTGGAAACACCATATATTTT. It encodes CASSQTTGGGNTIYF.

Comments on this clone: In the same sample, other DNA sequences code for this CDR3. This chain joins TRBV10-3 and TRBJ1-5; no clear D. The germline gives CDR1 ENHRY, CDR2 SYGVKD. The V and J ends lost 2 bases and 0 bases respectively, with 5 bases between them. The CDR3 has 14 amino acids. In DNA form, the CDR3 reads TGTGCCATCAGTGAGCGGGGTAGCAATCAGCCCCAGCATTTT. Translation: CAISERGSNQPQHF.

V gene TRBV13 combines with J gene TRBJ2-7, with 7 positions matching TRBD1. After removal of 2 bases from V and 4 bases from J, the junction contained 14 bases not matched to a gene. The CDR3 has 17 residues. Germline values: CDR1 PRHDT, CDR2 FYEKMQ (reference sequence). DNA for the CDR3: TGTGCCAGCAGCTTATCCCCTATAGACAGGGAAGGGTACGAGCAGTACTTC. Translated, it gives CASSLSPIDREGYEQYF.

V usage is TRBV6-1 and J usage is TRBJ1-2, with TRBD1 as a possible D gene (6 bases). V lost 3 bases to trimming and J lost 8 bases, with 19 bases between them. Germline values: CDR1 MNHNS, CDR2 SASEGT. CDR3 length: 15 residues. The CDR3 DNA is TGTGCCAGCAGTGAGCGGGGGGCGCTTCGACCGGGCTACACCTTC. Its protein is CASSERGALRPGYTF.

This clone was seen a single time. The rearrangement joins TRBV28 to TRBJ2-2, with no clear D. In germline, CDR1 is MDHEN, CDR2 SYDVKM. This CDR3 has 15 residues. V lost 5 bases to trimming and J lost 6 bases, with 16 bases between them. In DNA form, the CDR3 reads TGTGCCAGCAGTGACCCCCAGGTGGTCCCCGGGGAGCTGTTTTTT. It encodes CASSDPQVVPGELFF.

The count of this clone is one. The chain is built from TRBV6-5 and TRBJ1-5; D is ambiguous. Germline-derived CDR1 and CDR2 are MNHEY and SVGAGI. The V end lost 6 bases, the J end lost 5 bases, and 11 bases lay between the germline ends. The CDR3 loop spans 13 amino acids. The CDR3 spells CASREGTDQPQHF. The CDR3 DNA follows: TGTGCCAGCAGAGAGGGTACCGATCAGCCCCAGCATTTT.

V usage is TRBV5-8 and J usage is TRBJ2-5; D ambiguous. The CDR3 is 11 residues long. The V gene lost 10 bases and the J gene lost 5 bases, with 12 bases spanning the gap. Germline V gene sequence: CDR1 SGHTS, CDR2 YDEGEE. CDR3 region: CAARMQETQYF. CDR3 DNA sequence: TGTGCCGCCAGAATGCAGGAGACCCAGTACTTC.

In nucleotides, the CDR3 is TGCGCCAGCAGCCCTATCAGCGCTACCGGCACAGATACGCAGTATTTT. As protein: CASSPISATGTDTQYF. The gene calls are TRBV4-3 and TRBJ2-3; D ambiguous. V was clipped by 4 bases and J by 1 base, with 15 bases between them. Germline values: CDR1 LGHNA, CDR2 YSLEER. This CDR3 comprises 16 residues.

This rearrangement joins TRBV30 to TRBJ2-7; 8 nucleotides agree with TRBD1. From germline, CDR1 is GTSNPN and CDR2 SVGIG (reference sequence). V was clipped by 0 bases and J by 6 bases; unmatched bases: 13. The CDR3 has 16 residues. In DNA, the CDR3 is TGTGCCTGGAGTGTACGTACGGTCGGACAGGGAGGCGAGCAGTACTTC. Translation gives CAWSVRTVGQGGEQYF.

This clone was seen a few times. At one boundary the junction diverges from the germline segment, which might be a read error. The CDR3 nucleotides are TGTGCCAGCAGCCACCAGGAGACCCAGTACTTC. It is translated as CASSHQETQYF. The chain is built from TRBV14 and TRBJ2-5; D ambiguous. CDR3 length equals 11 residues. Germline CDR1 is SGHDN and CDR2 is FVKESK.

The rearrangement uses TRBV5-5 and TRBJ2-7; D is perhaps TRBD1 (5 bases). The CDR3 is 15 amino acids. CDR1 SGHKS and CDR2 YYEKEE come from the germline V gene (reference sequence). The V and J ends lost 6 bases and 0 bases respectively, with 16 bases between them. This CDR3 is CASNPRRADSYEQYF. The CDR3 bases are TGTGCCAGCAATCCCCGCAGGGCTGACTCCTACGAGCAGTACTTC.

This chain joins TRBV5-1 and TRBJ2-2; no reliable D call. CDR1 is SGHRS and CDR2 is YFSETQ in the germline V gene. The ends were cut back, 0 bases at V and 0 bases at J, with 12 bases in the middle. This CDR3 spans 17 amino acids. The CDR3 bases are TGCGCCAGCAGCTTGGTGGCAGCGATACCGAACACCGGGGAGCTGTTTTTT. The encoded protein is CASSLVAAIPNTGELFF.

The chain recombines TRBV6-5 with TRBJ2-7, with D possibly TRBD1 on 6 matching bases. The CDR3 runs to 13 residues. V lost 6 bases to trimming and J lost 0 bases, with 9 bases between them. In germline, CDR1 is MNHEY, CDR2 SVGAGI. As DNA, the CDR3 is TGTGCCAGCAGAAGGGGGAGCTCCTACGAGCAGTACTTC. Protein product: CASRRGSSYEQYF.

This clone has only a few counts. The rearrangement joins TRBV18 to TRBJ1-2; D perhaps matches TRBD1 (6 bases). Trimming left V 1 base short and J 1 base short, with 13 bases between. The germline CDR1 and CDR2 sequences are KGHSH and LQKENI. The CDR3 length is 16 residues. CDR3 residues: CASSPHWAGDNYGYTF. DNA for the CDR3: TGTGCCAGCTCACCACACTGGGCAGGGGATAACTATGGCTACACCTTC.

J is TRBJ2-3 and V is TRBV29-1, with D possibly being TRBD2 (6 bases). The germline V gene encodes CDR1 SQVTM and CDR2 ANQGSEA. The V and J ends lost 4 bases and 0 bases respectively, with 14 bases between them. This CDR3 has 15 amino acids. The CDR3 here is CSVGQRVPSTDTQYF. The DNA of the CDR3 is TGCAGCGTTGGGCAGCGGGTGCCTAGCACAGATACGCAGTATTTT.